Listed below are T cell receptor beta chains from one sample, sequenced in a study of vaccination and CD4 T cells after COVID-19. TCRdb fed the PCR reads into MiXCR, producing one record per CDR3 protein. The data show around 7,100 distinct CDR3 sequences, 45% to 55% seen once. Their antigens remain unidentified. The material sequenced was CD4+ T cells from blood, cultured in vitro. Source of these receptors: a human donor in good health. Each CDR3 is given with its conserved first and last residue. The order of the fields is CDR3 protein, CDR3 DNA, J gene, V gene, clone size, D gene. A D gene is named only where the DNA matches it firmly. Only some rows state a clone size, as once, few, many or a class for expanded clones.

CSARRTETGELFF	TGCAGTGCTAGAAGGACAGAAACCGGGGAGCTGTTTTTT	TRBJ2-2	TRBV20-1	few	-
CASSLLAGARDTQYF	TGTGCCAGCAGTCTCCTAGCGGGAGCCAGAGATACGCAGTATTTT	TRBJ2-3	TRBV27	-	TRBD2
CSAARQGTNQPQHF	TGCAGTGCCGCCCGACAGGGGACAAATCAGCCCCAGCATTTT	TRBJ1-5	TRBV20-1	few	TRBD1
CSVVRLAGVEQFF	TGCAGCGTTGTTCGGCTAGCGGGGGTGGAGCAGTTCTTC	TRBJ2-1	TRBV29-1	-	TRBD2
CASSPLGPEGQSGANVLTF	TGTGCCAGCTCACCACTAGGCCCCGAGGGCCAATCAGGGGCCAACGTCCTGACTTTC	TRBJ2-6	TRBV18	-	-
CASSLGQLYEQYF	TGTGCCAGTAGTCTAGGACAGCTCTACGAGCAGTACTTC	TRBJ2-7	TRBV19	-	-
CASEGPSLRGSPLHF	TGTGCCAGCGAGGGGCCCAGCTTGAGGGGTTCACCCCTCCACTTT	TRBJ1-6	TRBV7-2	few	-
CASRYRAGDSPLHF	TGTGCCAGCAGGTACAGGGCAGGAGATTCACCCCTCCACTTT	TRBJ1-6	TRBV6-5	once	-
CAISESRGFGYTF	TGTGCCATCAGTGAGTCGAGAGGGTTTGGCTACACCTTC	TRBJ1-2	TRBV10-3	-	-
CASSHLTGGPVQPQHF	TGTGCCAGCAGCCACCTGACAGGGGGCCCGGTTCAGCCCCAGCATTTT	TRBJ1-5	TRBV14	-	TRBD1